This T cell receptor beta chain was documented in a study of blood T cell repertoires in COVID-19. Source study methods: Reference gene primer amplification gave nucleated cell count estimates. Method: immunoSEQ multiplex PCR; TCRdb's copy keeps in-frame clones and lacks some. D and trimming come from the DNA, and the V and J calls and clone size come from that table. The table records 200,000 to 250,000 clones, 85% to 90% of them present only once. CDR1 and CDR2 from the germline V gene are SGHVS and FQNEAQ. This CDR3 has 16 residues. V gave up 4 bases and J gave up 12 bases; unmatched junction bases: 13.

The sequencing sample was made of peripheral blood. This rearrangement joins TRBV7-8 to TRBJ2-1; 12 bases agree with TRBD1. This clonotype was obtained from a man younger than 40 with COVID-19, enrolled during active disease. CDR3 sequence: CASSSPGGQGADGQFF. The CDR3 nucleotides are TGTGCCAGCAGCTCACCAGGGGGACAGGGGGCGGATGGGCAGTTCTTC.